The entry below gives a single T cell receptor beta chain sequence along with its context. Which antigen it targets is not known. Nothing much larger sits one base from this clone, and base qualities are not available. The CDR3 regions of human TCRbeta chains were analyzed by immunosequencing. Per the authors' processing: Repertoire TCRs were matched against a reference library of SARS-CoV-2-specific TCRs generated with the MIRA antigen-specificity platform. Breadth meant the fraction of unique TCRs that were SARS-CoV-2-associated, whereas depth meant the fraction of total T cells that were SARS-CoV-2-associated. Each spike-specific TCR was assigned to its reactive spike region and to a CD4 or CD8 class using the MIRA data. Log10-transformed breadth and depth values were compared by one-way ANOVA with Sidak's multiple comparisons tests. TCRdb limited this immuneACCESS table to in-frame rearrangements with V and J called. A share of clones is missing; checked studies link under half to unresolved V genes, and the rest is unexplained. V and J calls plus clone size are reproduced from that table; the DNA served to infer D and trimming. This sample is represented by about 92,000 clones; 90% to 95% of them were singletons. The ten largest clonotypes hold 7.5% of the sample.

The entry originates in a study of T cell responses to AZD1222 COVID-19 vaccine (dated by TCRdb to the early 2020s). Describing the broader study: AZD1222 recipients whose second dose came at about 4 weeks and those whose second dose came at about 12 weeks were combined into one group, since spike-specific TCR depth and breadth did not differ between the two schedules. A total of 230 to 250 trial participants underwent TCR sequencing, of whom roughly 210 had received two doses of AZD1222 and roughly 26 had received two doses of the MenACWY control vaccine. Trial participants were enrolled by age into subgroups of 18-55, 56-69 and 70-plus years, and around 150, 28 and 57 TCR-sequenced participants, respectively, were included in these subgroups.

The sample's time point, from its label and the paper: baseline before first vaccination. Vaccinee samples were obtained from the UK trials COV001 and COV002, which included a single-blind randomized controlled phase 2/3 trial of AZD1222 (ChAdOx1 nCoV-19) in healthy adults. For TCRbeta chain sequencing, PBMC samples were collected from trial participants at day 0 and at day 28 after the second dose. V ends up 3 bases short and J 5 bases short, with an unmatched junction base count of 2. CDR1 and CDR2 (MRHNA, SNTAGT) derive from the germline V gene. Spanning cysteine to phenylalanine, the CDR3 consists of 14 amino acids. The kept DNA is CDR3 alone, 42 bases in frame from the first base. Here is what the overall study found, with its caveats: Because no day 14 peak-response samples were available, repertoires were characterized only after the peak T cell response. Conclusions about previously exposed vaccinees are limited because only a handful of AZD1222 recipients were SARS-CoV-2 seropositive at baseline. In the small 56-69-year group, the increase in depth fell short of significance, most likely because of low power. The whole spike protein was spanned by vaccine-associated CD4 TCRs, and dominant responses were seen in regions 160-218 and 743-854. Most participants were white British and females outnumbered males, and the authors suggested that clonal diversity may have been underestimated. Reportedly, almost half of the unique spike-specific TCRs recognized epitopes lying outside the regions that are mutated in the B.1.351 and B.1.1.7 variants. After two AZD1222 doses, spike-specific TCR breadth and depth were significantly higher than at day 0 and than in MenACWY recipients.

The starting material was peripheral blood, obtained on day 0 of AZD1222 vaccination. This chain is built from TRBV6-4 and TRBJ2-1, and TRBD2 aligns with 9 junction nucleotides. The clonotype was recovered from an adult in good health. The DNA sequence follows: TGTGCCAGCAGTGATTTAGCGGGAGACAATGAGCAGTTCTTC. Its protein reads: CASSDLAGDNEQFF.